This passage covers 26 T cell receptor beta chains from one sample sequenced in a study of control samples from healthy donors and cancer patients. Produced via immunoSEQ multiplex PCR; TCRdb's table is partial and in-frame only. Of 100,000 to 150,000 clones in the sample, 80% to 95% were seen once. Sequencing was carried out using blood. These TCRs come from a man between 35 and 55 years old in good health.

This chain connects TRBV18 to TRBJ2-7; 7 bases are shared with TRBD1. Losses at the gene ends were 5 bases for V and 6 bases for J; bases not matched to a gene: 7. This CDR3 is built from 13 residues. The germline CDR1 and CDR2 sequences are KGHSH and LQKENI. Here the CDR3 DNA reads TGTGCCAGCTCAGAAGACAGGGACGGCGAGCAGTACTTC. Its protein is CASSEDRDGEQYF.

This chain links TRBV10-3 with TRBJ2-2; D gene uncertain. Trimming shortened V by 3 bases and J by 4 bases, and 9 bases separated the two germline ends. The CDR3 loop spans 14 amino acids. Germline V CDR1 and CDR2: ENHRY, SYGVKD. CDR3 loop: CAISDSVSTGELFF. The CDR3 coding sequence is TGTGCCATCAGTGATTCGGTTTCCACCGGGGAGCTGTTTTTT.

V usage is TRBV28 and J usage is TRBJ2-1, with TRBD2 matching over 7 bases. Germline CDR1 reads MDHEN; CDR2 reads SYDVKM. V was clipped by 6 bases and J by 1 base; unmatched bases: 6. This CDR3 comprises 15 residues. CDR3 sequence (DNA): TGTGCCAGCAGACCACCGGGGGGTTCCTACAATGAGCAGTTCTTC. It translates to CASRPPGGSYNEQFF.

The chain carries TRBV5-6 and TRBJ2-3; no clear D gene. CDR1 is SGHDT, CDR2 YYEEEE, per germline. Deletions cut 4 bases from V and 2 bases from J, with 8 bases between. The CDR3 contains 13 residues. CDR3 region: CASSLGPTDTQYF. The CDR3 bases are TGTGCCAGCAGCCTCGGACCCACAGATACGCAGTATTTT.

CDR3 coding DNA: TGTGCCAGCAGCTTAAACGCGGCGATCATCAATGAGCAGTTCTTC. Translating it yields CASSLNAAIINEQFF. The chain carries TRBV11-2 and TRBJ2-1; D remains unclear. From germline, CDR1 is SGHAT and CDR2 FQNNGV. Trimming left V 2 bases short and J 6 bases short, with 14 bases between. This CDR3 contains 15 residues.

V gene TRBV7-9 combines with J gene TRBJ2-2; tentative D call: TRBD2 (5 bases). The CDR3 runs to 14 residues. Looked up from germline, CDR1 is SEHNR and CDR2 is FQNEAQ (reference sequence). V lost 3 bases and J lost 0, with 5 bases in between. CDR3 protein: CASSFSANTGELFF. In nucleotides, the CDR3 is TGTGCCAGCAGCTTTAGCGCGAACACCGGGGAGCTGTTTTTT.

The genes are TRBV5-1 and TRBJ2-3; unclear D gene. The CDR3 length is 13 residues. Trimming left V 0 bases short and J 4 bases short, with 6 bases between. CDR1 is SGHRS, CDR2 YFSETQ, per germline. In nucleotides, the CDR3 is TGCGCCAGCAGCTTGGCTGTCCCAGATACGCAGTATTTT. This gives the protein CASSLAVPDTQYF.

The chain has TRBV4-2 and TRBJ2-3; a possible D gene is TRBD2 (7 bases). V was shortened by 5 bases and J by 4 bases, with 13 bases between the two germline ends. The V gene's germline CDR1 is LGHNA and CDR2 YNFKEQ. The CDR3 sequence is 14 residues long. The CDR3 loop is CASSGGGGADTQYF. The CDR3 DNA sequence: TGTGCCAGCAGCGGCGGGGGCGGGGCAGATACGCAGTATTTT.

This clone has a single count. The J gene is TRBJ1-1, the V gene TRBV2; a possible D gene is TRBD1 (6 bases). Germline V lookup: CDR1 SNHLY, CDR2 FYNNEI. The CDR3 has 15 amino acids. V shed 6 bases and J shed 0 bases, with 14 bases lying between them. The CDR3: CASRPDSHMNTEAFF. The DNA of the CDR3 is TGTGCCAGCAGGCCGGACAGTCACATGAACACTGAAGCTTTCTTT.

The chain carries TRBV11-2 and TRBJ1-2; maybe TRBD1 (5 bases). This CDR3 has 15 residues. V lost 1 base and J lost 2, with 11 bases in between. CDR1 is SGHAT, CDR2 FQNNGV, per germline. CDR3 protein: CASSLGLGENYGYTF. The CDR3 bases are TGTGCCAGCAGCTTAGGGTTAGGGGAGAACTATGGCTACACCTTC. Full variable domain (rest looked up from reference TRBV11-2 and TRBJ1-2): EAGVAQSPRYKIIEKRQSVAFWCNPISGHATLYWYQQILGQGPKLLIQFQNNGVVDDSQLPKDRFSAERLKGVDSTLKIQPAKLEDSAVYLCASSLGLGENYGYTFGSGTRLTVV.

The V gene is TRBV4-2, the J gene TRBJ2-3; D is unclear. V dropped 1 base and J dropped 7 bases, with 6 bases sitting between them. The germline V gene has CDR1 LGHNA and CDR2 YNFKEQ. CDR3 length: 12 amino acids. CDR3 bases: TGTGCCAGCAGCCAAGGGGGTAATACGCAGTATTTT. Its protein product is CASSQGGNTQYF.

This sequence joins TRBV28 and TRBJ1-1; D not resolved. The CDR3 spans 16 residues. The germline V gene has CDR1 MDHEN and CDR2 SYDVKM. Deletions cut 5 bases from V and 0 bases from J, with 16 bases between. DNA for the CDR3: TGTGCCAGCAGTAACCTCGGTGGGGAGTTGAACACTGAAGCTTTCTTT. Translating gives CASSNLGGELNTEAFF.

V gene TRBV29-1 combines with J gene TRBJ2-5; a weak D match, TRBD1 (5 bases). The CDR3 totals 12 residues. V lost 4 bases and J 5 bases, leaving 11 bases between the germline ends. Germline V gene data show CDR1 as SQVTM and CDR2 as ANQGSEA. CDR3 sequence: CSVGGPGETQYF. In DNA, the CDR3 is TGCAGCGTTGGTGGGCCAGGGGAGACCCAGTACTTC.

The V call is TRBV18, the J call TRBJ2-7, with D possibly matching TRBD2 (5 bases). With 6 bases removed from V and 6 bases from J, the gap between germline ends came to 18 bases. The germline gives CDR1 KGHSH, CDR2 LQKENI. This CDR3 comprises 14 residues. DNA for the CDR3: TGTGCCAGCTCGTTTACGGAGGAGAAAGGCGAGCAGTACTTC. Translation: CASSFTEEKGEQYF.

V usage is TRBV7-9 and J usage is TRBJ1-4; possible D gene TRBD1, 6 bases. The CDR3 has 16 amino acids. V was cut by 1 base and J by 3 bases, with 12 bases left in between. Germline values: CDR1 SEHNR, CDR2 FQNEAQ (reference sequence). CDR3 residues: CASSLVLAGANEKLFF. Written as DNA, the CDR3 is TGTGCCAGCAGCTTAGTGCTGGCAGGGGCTAATGAAAAACTGTTTTTT.

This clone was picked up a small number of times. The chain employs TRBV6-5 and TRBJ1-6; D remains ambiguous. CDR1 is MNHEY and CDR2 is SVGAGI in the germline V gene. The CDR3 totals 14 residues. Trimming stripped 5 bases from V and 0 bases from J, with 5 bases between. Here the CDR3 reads CASSTGSYNSPLHF. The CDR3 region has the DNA TGTGCCAGCAGTACCGGCTCCTATAATTCACCCCTCCACTTT.

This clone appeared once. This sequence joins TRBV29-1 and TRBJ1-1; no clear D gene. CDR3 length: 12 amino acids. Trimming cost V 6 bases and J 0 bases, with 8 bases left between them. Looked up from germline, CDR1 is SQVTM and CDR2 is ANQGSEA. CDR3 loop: CSVANMNTEAFF. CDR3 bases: TGCAGCGTAGCTAACATGAACACTGAAGCTTTCTTT.

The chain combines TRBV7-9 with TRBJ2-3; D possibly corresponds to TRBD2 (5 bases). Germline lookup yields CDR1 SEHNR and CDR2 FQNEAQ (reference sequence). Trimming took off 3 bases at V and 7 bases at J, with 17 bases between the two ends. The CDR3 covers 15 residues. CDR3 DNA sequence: TGTGCCAGCAGCTTCCCACTTCTAGCACTCAATACGCAGTATTTT. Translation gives CASSFPLLALNTQYF.

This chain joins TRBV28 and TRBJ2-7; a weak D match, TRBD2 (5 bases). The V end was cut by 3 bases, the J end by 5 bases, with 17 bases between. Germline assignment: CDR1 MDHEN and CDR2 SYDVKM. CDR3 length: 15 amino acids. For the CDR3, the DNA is TGTGCCAGCAGTTTCCCTTTGACCGGGGTAAACGAGCAGTACTTC. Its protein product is CASSFPLTGVNEQYF.

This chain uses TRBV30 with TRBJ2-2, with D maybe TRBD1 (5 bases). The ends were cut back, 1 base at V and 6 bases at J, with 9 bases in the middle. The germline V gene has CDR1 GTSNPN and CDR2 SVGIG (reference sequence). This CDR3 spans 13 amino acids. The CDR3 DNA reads TGTGCCTGGAGTGCGTGGGGCCCCGGGGAGCTGTTTTTT. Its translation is CAWSAWGPGELFF.

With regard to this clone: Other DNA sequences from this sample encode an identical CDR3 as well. CDR3 DNA sequence: TGTGCCAGCAGCTCTATCGGGGGGGGTGGAAGTTCACCCCTCCACTTT. This gives the protein CASSSIGGGGSSPLHF. This chain links TRBV7-8 with TRBJ1-6, with D possibly being TRBD1 (5 bases). The CDR3 sequence is 16 residues long. Germline values: CDR1 SGHVS, CDR2 FQNEAQ. The V end was cut by 4 bases, the J end by 9 bases, with 19 bases between.

The CDR3 DNA sequence: TGTGCCATGGCGGAACAGGGTCGGTCTGGAAACACCATATATTTT. Encoded protein: CAMAEQGRSGNTIYF. The chain has TRBV10-3 and TRBJ1-3, with a weak D call TRBD1 (6 bases). CDR3 length: 15 residues. V lost 9 bases, J lost 1 base, and 16 bases lay in between. Germline CDR1 is ENHRY and CDR2 is SYGVKD.

In DNA form, the CDR3 reads TGTGCCAGCGATGGAAGGGTAGGGTATGGCTACACCTTC. It specifies CASDGRVGYGYTF. V is TRBV12-3 or TRBV12-4 and J is TRBJ1-2, with unresolved D. The CDR3 loop spans 13 amino acids. V shed 8 bases and J shed 5 bases, with 15 bases lying between them.

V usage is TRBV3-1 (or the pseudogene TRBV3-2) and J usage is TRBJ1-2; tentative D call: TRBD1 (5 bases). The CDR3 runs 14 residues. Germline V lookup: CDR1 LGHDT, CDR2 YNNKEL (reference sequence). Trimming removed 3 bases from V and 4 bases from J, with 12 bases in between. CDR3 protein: CASSQTTGGYGYTF. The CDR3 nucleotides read TGTGCCAGCAGCCAGACCACGGGGGGCTATGGCTACACCTTC.

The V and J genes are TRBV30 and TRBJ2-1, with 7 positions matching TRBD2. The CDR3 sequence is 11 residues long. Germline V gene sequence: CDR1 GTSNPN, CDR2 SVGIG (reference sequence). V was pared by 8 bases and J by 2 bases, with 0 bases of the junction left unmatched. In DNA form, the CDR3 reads TGTGCCGGGGGGGCCTACAATGAGCAGTTCTTC. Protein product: CAGGAYNEQFF. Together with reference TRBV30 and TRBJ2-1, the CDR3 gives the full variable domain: SQTIHQWPATLVQPVGSPLSLECTVEGTSNPNLYWYRQAAGRGLQLLFYSVGIGQISSEVPQNLSASRPQDRQFILSSKKLLLSDSGFYLCAGGAYNEQFFGPGTRLTVL.

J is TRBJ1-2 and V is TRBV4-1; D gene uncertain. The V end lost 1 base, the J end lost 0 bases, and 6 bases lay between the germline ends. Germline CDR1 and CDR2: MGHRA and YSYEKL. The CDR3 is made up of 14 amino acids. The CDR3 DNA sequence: TGCGCCAGCAGCCAAGGTGGAACTAACTATGGCTACACCTTC. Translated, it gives CASSQGGTNYGYTF.